This T cell receptor (beta chain) is from a study of T cells after posttransplantation cyclophosphamide. Germline CDR1 is MNHEY and CDR2 is SMNVEV (reference sequence). The CDR3 extends over 15 amino acids. The V end lost 6 bases, the J end lost 7 bases, and 16 bases lay between the germline ends. This clone was detected only once. Other DNA sequences from this sample encode an identical CDR3 as well. The protocol was immunoSEQ multiplex PCR, while the TCRdb copy is restricted to in-frame clones and leaves out a portion. This table holds some 45,000 clones, roughly 88% found once. Busulfan-fludarabine conditioning, marrow transplant, and cyclophosphamide on days +3 and +4 were administered.

The TCR sequence derives from a male patient aged 55 to 69 who received an allogeneic stem cell transplant from a related donor and was CMV-positive. Some T cells may be graft donor cells. This chain links TRBV27 with TRBJ1-6; D may be TRBD1 (6 bases). The sample was PBMCs, taken about 62 days after allogeneic stem cell transplant with posttransplant cyclophosphamide. The CDR3: CASRRGQNQNSPLHF. In nucleotides, the CDR3 is TGTGCCAGCAGAAGAGGACAGAATCAAAATTCACCCCTCCACTTT.